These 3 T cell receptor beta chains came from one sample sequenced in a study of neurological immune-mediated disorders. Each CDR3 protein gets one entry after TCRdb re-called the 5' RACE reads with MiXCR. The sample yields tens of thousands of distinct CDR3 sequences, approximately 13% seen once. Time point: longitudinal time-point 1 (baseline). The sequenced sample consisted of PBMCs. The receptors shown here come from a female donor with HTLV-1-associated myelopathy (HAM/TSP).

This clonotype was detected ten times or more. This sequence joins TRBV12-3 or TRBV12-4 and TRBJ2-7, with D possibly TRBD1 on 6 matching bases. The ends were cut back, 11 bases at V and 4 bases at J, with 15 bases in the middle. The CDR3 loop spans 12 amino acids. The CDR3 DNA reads TGTGCCTCCAAGACAGGCTCTTACGAGCAGTACTTC. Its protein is CASKTGSYEQYF.

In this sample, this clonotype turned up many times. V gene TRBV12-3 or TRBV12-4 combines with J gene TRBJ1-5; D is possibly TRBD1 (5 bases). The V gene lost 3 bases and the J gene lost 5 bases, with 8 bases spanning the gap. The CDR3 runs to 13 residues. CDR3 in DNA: TGTGCCAGCAGTTTCGGGGGTCATCAGCCCCAGCATTTT. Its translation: CASSFGGHQPQHF.

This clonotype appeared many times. CDR3 bases: TGCGCCAGCAGCTTAGATCCCGGGGGCACGACTGAAGCTTTCTTT. Translation gives CASSLDPGGTTEAFF. The chain couples TRBV5-1 to TRBJ1-1, with D perhaps matching TRBD1 (6 bases). V lost 2 bases and J lost 5, with 16 bases in between. Germline CDR1 is SGHRS and CDR2 is YFSETQ. CDR3 length: 15 residues.